The 18 T cell receptor beta chains in this list originate from one sample, sequenced in a study of cytomegalovirus exposure and HLA in healthy donors. The PCR contained 60 Vbeta and 13 Jbeta primers. TCRdb's table, derived via immunoSEQ multiplex PCR, lists solely in-frame clones and lacks some. This repertoire shows over 100,000 clones, over 9.5% found once; its top ten account for under 6%. Input material: PBMCs. These receptors originate from a middle-aged man in good health and CMV-seropositive.

The V call is TRBV5-1, the J call TRBJ1-2; D perhaps matches TRBD1 (5 bases). From germline, CDR1 is SGHRS and CDR2 YFSETQ. The V gene lost 4 bases and the J gene lost 1 base, with 14 bases spanning the gap. The CDR3 is made up of 15 amino acids. The CDR3 sequence is CASSPGGVVNYGYTF. The DNA for the CDR3 is TGCGCCAGCAGCCCGGGGGGGGTAGTTAACTATGGCTACACCTTC. The full variable domain, completed using reference TRBV5-1 and TRBJ1-2, is KAGVTQTPRYLIKTRGQQVTLSCSPISGHRSVSWYQQTPGQGLQFLFEYFSETQRNKGNFPGRFSGRQFSNSRSEMNVSTLELGDSALYLCASSPGGVVNYGYTFGSGTRLTVV.

This clone showed up just a few times. This sequence joins TRBV5-1 and TRBJ2-7, with 9 bases lining up with TRBD2. Germline CDR1 is SGHRS and CDR2 is YFSETQ. V lost 2 bases, J lost 0 bases, and 6 bases stayed unmatched. This CDR3 has 16 residues. CDR3 loop: CASSFSSGTYSYEQYF. CDR3 nucleotides: TGCGCCAGCAGCTTCTCTAGCGGGACTTACTCCTACGAGCAGTACTTC.

Only a few counts were recorded for this clone. This rearrangement joins TRBV13 to TRBJ2-3; 8 bases are a match to TRBD1. The CDR3 has 16 residues. Germline CDR1 is PRHDT and CDR2 is FYEKMQ (reference sequence). With V trimmed by 0 bases and J by 8 bases, 10 bases remained unmatched. CDR3 residues: CASSLGSQGESGTQYF. CDR3 sequence (DNA): TGTGCCAGCAGCTTAGGCTCACAGGGGGAGTCTGGTACGCAGTATTTT.

The chain uses TRBV19 and TRBJ1-1; possible D gene TRBD1, 6 bases. V lost 3 bases to trimming and J lost 0 bases, with 11 bases between them. Germline assignment: CDR1 LNHDA and CDR2 SQIVND (reference sequence). The CDR3 covers 15 residues. CDR3 in amino acids: CASSINTGLNTEAFF. The CDR3 nucleotides read TGTGCCAGTAGTATCAATACAGGGTTGAACACTGAAGCTTTCTTT.

This clone was seen only a few times. This chain links TRBV4-1 with TRBJ2-7; possible D gene TRBD2, 5 bases. The CDR3 totals 11 residues. V shed 2 bases and J shed 6 bases, with 5 bases lying between them. Germline loops: CDR1 MGHRA, CDR2 YSYEKL. The CDR3 DNA reads as TGCGCCAGCAGCCAACGGGGCGAGCAGTACTTC. Amino acid sequence: CASSQRGEQYF.

The table lists this clone with a few counts. The chain links TRBV6-5 to TRBJ2-6; D remains unclear. With 7 bases removed from V and 2 bases from J, the gap between germline ends came to 12 bases. The CDR3 loop spans 15 amino acids. CDR1 is MNHEY, CDR2 SVGAGI, per germline. CDR3 DNA sequence: TGTGCCAGCACCGTTAGTTATACTGGGGCCAACGTCCTGACTTTC. It yields the protein CASTVSYTGANVLTF.

This clone was counted between two and nine times. V and J are TRBV5-6 and TRBJ2-7, with 9 nucleotides matching TRBD1. The CDR3 sequence is 15 residues long. CDR1 and CDR2 from the germline V gene are SGHDT and YYEEEE. Unmatched junction bases numbered 7, after V lost 3 bases and J lost 3 bases. The CDR3 sequence: CASSSLGQGIYEQYF. DNA for the CDR3: TGTGCCAGCAGCTCCCTTGGACAGGGGATCTACGAGCAGTACTTC.

The genes are TRBV10-3 and TRBJ1-1; maybe TRBD1 (6 bases). The germline gives CDR1 ENHRY, CDR2 SYGVKD. This CDR3 is 16 amino acids long. Trimming removed 6 bases at V and 0 bases at J, with 17 bases between. The CDR3 spells CAIRTQGLDMNTEAFF. The CDR3 nucleotides read TGTGCCATCAGGACCCAGGGGTTGGACATGAACACTGAAGCTTTCTTT.

There are a few counts of this clone. V and J are TRBV7-3 and TRBJ1-2, with D possibly being TRBD1 (6 bases). Germline V gives CDR1 SGHTA, CDR2 FQGTGA. V was pared by 1 base and J by 4 bases, with 10 bases between. CDR3 length equals 14 residues. The CDR3 DNA sequence: TGTGCCAGCAGCTTAAGGGGGCTTGGCTATGGCTACACCTTC. Translation gives CASSLRGLGYGYTF.

Concerning this clone itself: Likely a read error: the CDR3 ends without its conserved phenylalanine or tryptophan. CDR3 region: CASSIDPIRPPTAFL. CDR3 coding DNA: TGTGCCAGTAGTATAGATCCCATCCGGCCCCCCACAGCTTTCCTT. The V gene is TRBV19, the J gene TRBJ1-1; D gene unclear. Per germline, CDR1 LNHDA and CDR2 SQIVND (reference sequence). CDR3 length: 15 amino acids. Deletions cut 0 bases from V and 10 bases from J, with 18 bases between.

The gene calls are TRBV28 and TRBJ2-5; 9 nucleotides line up with TRBD1. Germline V gives CDR1 MDHEN, CDR2 SYDVKM. The CDR3 covers 15 residues. J was trimmed by 4 bases and V by 3 bases; bases with no gene match: 6. CDR3: CASSFPTGGGETQYF. For the CDR3, the DNA is TGTGCCAGCAGTTTCCCCACAGGGGGCGGAGAGACCCAGTACTTC.

The genes are TRBV6-5 and TRBJ2-7; TRBD1 is a possible D gene (5 bases). Germline assignment: CDR1 MNHEY and CDR2 SVGAGI. Trimming left V 6 bases short and J 6 bases short, with 12 bases between. This CDR3 spans 12 amino acids. CDR3 loop: CASRSTGPEQYF. In DNA form, the CDR3 reads TGTGCCAGCAGATCCACAGGCCCCGAGCAGTACTTC.

There are a few counts of this clone. The chain uses TRBV4-1 and TRBJ2-7; 12 nucleotides agree with TRBD1. The germline CDR1 and CDR2 sequences are MGHRA and YSYEKL. The CDR3 is 17 amino acids. Trimming removed 0 bases from V and 2 bases from J; junction bases left unmatched: 5. The CDR3 nucleotides are TGCGCCAGCAGCCAAGAGGGGGGACAGGGGGCGGCCTACGAGCAGTACTTC. As protein: CASSQEGGQGAAYEQYF.

This clone was counted only a few times. CDR3 sequence reads: CASARVHEQYF. DNA for the CDR3: TGTGCCAGCGCCAGGGTTCACGAGCAGTACTTC. V is TRBV2 and J is TRBJ2-7, with a weak D call TRBD1 (5 bases). Germline V lookup: CDR1 SNHLY, CDR2 FYNNEI. V shed 8 bases and J shed 5 bases, with 10 bases lying between them. CDR3 size: 11 residues. Full variable domain (missing parts from reference TRBV2 and TRBJ2-7): EPEVTQTPSHQVTQMGQEVILRCVPISNHLYFYWYRQILGQKVEFLVSFYNNEISEKSEIFDDQFSVERPDGSNFTLKIRSTKLEDSAMYFCASARVHEQYFGPGTRLTVT.

This clone was seen a few times. The chain carries TRBV7-9 and TRBJ2-7, with 9 bases matching TRBD1. The CDR3 extends over 14 amino acids. With V trimmed by 7 bases and J by 4 bases, 8 bases remained unmatched. Germline V gives CDR1 SEHNR, CDR2 FQNEAQ (reference sequence). The CDR3 sequence is CASIRDREEYEQYF. The DNA of the CDR3 is TGTGCCAGCATCCGGGACAGGGAAGAGTACGAGCAGTACTTC.

This clone was found a few times. This chain's CDR3 is CAWGRLAGVEAGELFF. Here the CDR3 DNA reads TGTGCCTGGGGTCGACTAGCGGGAGTGGAGGCCGGGGAGCTGTTTTTT. V usage is TRBV30 and J usage is TRBJ2-2; 12 bases align to TRBD2. V was pared by 5 bases and J by 6 bases, with 10 bases of the junction left unmatched. The V gene's germline CDR1 is GTSNPN and CDR2 SVGIG (reference sequence). The CDR3 has 16 residues.

This chain connects TRBV9 to TRBJ1-1, with D hard to call. Deletions cut 0 bases from V and 0 bases from J, with 12 bases between. The CDR3 has 16 residues. Per the germline V gene, CDR1 is SGDLS and CDR2 is YYNGEE. The CDR3: CASSVGRQEVNTEAFF. CDR3 sequence (DNA): TGTGCCAGCAGCGTAGGTCGGCAGGAAGTGAACACTGAAGCTTTCTTT.

CDR3 protein: CASSLGGGNNSPLHF. CDR3 in DNA: TGCGCCAGCAGCCTGGGAGGGGGAAACAATTCACCCCTCCACTTT. The chain has TRBV5-1 and TRBJ1-6; tentatively, D is TRBD1 (6 bases). This CDR3 has 15 amino acids. The V gene lost 4 bases and the J gene lost 7 bases, with 15 bases spanning the gap. From germline, CDR1 is SGHRS and CDR2 YFSETQ.